This T cell receptor (beta chain) is from a study of tissue T cells after allogeneic stem cell transplantation. The study's findings and limits: The study did not identify alloreactive or antigen-specific tissue TCRs, and some clones might be persisting host cells. Shared clones across patients were few; motif clustering revealed tissue-specific shared signatures.

Sequencing was performed with immunoSEQ multiplex PCR; in TCRdb, only in-frame clones are kept and a portion is missing. This sample has around 17,000 clones, with roughly three quarters found just once. This clone turned up a few times. Its antigen remains unknown. Gene names and germline match the mouse. The read finishes 1 residue shy of the CDR3 end, and the germline J gene is used to complete it. The identical CDR3 is also encoded by other nucleotide sequences in the sample. Germline V gene sequence: CDR1 NSHNY, CDR2 SYGAGN. The trim removed 3 bases at V and 0 bases at J, leaving 6 bases unmatched. CDR3 length equals 15 residues.

The sequence was collected from a female BALB/c mouse in good health. This strain has MHC haplotype H2-d. J is TRBJ2-7 and V is TRBV13-1; TRBD1 agrees at 7 bases. Material: spleen. The CDR3 is CASSGPGQSSYEQYF. The CDR3 bases that were read are TGTGCCAGCAGTGGTCCGGGACAGAGCTCCTATGAACAGTAC.